The 9 T cell receptor beta chains given below trace back to one sample, sequenced in a study of long-term antiretroviral therapy in people with HIV. The run of the v3.0 immunoSEQ assay was at survey level. Generated by immunoSEQ multiplex PCR, the TCRdb table keeps only in-frame clones and is missing some. The sample contains fewer than 20,000 clones, roughly nine tenths of which appear only once. The sequenced sample was unsorted PBMCs, obtained 4.2 years after starting antiretroviral therapy. The receptors were sampled from a man in his forties or fifties with HIV.

J is TRBJ1-6 and V is TRBV7-8; D uncertain. The V gene's germline CDR1 is SGHVS and CDR2 FQNEAQ. Between the trimmed V and J ends, which lost 5 bases and 3 bases, there was a span of 11 bases. There are 15 residues in the CDR3. The chain's CDR3 is CASSPPGDYNSPLHF. The CDR3 bases are TGTGCCAGCAGCCCGCCCGGGGACTATAATTCACCCCTCCACTTT.

The V call is TRBV14, the J call TRBJ2-1; TRBD2 aligns across 9 bases. The CDR3 sequence is 15 residues long. Germline loops: CDR1 SGHDN, CDR2 FVKESK. Trimming at V came to 2 bases and at J to 4 bases, leaving 3 bases not matched to a gene. The DNA for the CDR3 is TGTGCCAGCAGCCAATTAGCGGGGGTTTACAATGAGCAGTTCTTC. This sequence encodes CASSQLAGVYNEQFF. Supplemented by reference TRBV14 and TRBJ2-1, the full variable domain reads EAGVTQFPSHSVIEKGQTVTLRCDPISGHDNLYWYRRVMGKEIKFLLHFVKESKQDESGMPNNRFLAERTGGTYSTLKVQPAELEDSGVYFCASSQLAGVYNEQFFGPGTRLTVL.

This chain links TRBV29-1 with TRBJ2-7, with D perhaps being TRBD1 or TRBD2 (6 bases each). The V gene's germline CDR1 is SQVTM and CDR2 ANQGSEA. Trimming left V 4 bases short and J 5 bases short, with 15 bases between. CDR3 size: 13 residues. In DNA form, the CDR3 reads TGCAGCGTTGTTGCCCAGGGGAGGAACGAGCAGTACTTC. Its translation: CSVVAQGRNEQYF.

Here the CDR3 DNA reads TGTGCCAGCTCACCAAAGACGGCTAGCGGGGGGTCCTCCTACGAGCAGTACTTC. Its protein is CASSPKTASGGSSYEQYF. The chain is built from TRBV18 and TRBJ2-7; 11 bases are a match to TRBD2. CDR1 is KGHSH and CDR2 is LQKENI in the germline V gene. The CDR3 extends over 18 amino acids. V lost 2 bases to trimming and J lost 0 bases; unmatched junction nucleotides: 9.

In this sample, this clone turned up a few times. The CDR3 coding sequence is TGTGCCAGCATGACAGGGGCCTACGAGCAGTACTTC. It yields the protein CASMTGAYEQYF. The V gene is TRBV27, the J gene TRBJ2-7; 8 nucleotides match TRBD1. Germline V CDR1 and CDR2: MNHEY, SMNVEV (reference sequence). The V and J ends lost 7 bases and 2 bases, in that order; junction bases with no gene match: 1. The CDR3 covers 12 residues.

The chain joins TRBV15 to TRBJ2-2, with no clear D. V lost 0 bases to trimming and J lost 6 bases, with 8 bases between them. The CDR3 has 14 residues. Germline CDR1 and CDR2: LNHNV and YYDKDF (reference sequence). CDR3 region: CATSRDQIPGELFF. The CDR3 bases are TGTGCCACCAGCAGAGATCAAATACCCGGGGAGCTGTTTTTT.

V gene TRBV6-5 combines with J gene TRBJ2-6, with D perhaps given as TRBD1 or TRBD2 (5 bases each). V was cut by 6 bases and J by 0 bases, with 6 bases left in between. The CDR3 consists of 14 residues. Per the germline V gene, CDR1 is MNHEY and CDR2 is SVGAGI. The CDR3 coding sequence is TGTGCCAGCAGGGGACCCTCTGGGGCCAACGTCCTGACTTTC. Protein sequence: CASRGPSGANVLTF.

V usage is TRBV5-1 and J usage is TRBJ2-1; the D gene is possibly TRBD1 (6 bases). CDR1 is SGHRS, CDR2 YFSETQ, per germline. This CDR3 comprises 13 residues. The V and J ends lost 3 bases and 6 bases respectively, with 10 bases between them. The CDR3 protein is CASSWTVLNEQFF. The CDR3 DNA follows: TGCGCCAGCAGCTGGACAGTTCTCAATGAGCAGTTCTTC.

The rearrangement links TRBV10-3 to TRBJ1-2; 7 bases align to TRBD1. The CDR3 totals 16 residues. From germline, CDR1 is ENHRY and CDR2 SYGVKD. With V trimmed by 2 bases and J by 6 bases, 12 bases remained unmatched. CDR3 in amino acids: CAISEPTDRKRHGYTF. The CDR3 nucleotides read TGTGCCATCAGTGAGCCGACGGACAGGAAGAGGCATGGCTACACCTTC.